A few counts support the clone carrying this TCR beta chain. Its antigen is unknown. These data belong to a study of blood T cells in healthy people across ages. The V gene's germline CDR1 is DFQATT and CDR2 SNEGSKA (reference sequence). V lost 6 bases to trimming and J lost 7 bases; unmatched junction nucleotides: 11. This CDR3 is built from 14 residues. Study findings and constraints: Both naive CD4+ cell counts and diversity were greater in long-lived donors than in aged donors. Older age coincided with a roughly linear decline in TCR beta diversity per million T cells.

A sample-barcoded 5' primer and a J-beta primer mix were used in a second PCR of roughly 6 to 11 cycles. TCRdb re-analysed the 5' RACE reads in MiXCR, keeping a single row per CDR3 protein. The sample includes approximately 600,000 distinct CDR3 sequences, approximately 59% of them seen just once. The sequence was collected from a man in his sixties in good health. The sample comprised blood. The rearrangement joins TRBV20-1 to TRBJ1-5; 8 nucleotides line up with TRBD1. CDR3 DNA sequence: TGCAGTGCGACACAGGGGGTTGTAGGGCAGCCCCAGCATTTT. Translating it yields CSATQGVVGQPQHF.